Detailed here is one T cell receptor (beta chain). This entry is derived from a study of blood T cell repertoires in COVID-19. The wider study: The United States, Italy and Spain were the sources of the acute and convalescent COVID-19 samples. The analysed material was cDNA or gDNA that came from T cells, B-cell-depleted T cells, or PBMCs.

In the authors' methods: Amplified reference gene primers provided the basis for estimating nucleated cell counts. Method: immunoSEQ multiplex PCR; TCRdb's copy keeps in-frame clones and lacks some. V and J calls and clone size follow that table, whereas D and trimming were derived from the DNA. Of tens of thousands of clones listed, roughly four fifths are singletons. The CDR3 is made up of 13 amino acids. Trimming removed 6 bases at V and 1 base at J, with 12 bases between. The germline V gene encodes CDR1 SQVTM and CDR2 ANQGSEA. The receptor was derived from a woman in her sixties with acute or convalescent COVID-19. The rearrangement links TRBV29-1 to TRBJ1-1, with D tentatively TRBD1 (5 bases). The sequenced sample was peripheral blood. Here the CDR3 reads CSVRTSRNTEAFF. The DNA for the CDR3 is TGCAGCGTCCGGACATCGAGGAACACTGAAGCTTTCTTT.